This TCR beta chain is from a study of cytomegalovirus exposure and HLA in healthy donors. With 4 bases removed from V and 2 bases from J, the gap between germline ends came to 8 bases. Germline V CDR1 and CDR2: MNHEY, SMNVEV (reference sequence). The CDR3 is 13 residues long. PCR was performed using 60 Vbeta and 13 Jbeta primers. Assay: immunoSEQ multiplex PCR; the TCRdb copy retains only in-frame clones and omits some. The repertoire has just over 150,000 clones, approximately 72% of them found once; the top ten carry 6% to 7.5%. This clonotype was sampled from a middle-aged man in good health and CMV-seropositive. Sequenced sample: PBMCs. The rearrangement joins TRBV27 to TRBJ1-1; D remains ambiguous. CDR3 nucleotides: TGTGCCAGCAGTTACCGCAGTAACACTGAAGCTTTCTTT. Amino acid sequence: CASSYRSNTEAFF.